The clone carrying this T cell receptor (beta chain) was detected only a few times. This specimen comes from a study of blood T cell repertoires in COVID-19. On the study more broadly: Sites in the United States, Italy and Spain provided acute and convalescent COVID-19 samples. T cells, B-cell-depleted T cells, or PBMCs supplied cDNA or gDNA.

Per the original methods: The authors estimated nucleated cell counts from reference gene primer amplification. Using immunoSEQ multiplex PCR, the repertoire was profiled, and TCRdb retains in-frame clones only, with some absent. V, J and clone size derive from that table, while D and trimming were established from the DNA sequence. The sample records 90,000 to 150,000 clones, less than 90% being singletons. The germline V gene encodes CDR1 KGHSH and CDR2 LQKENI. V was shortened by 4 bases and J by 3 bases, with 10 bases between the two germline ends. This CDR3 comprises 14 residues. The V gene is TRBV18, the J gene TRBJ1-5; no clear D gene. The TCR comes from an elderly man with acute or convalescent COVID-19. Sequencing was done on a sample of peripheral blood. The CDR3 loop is CASSLSGDNQPQHF. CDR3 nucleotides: TGTGCCAGCTCACTCTCCGGGGACAATCAGCCCCAGCATTTT.